These 19 T cell receptor beta chains originate from one sample sequenced in a study of T cell repertoires in cytomegalovirus infection. These receptors' targets are unknown. TCRdb processed the reads anew with MiXCR; each CDR3 protein has one entry. The sample has about 400,000 distinct CDR3 sequences; about 32% are singletons. This sample comprised cultured PBMCs, obtained from culture after CMV antigen stimulation. The source is a human donor in good health (CMV status not recorded). Some clones in this sample may be carry-over from other donors' samples.

This clonotype occurred many times. The genes are TRBV7-2 and TRBJ1-4, with D uncertain. V lost 2 bases and J lost 6, with 10 bases in between. The CDR3 is 14 amino acids. Germline lookup yields CDR1 SGHTA and CDR2 FQGNSA. The chain's CDR3 is CASSLSRRDEKLFF. The CDR3 nucleotides are TGTGCCAGCAGCTTATCCCGGCGCGATGAAAAACTGTTTTTT.

This clonotype was counted between two and nine times. CDR3 in amino acids: CASSLSNRAYEQYV. DNA for the CDR3: TGTGCCAGCAGCTTATCGAACAGAGCCTACGAGCAGTACGTC. The chain employs TRBV7-6 and TRBJ2-7; D call uncertain. This CDR3 is 14 amino acids long. Germline values: CDR1 SGHVS, CDR2 FNYEAQ. The V gene lost 2 bases and the J gene lost 2 bases, with 10 bases spanning the gap.

This chain joins TRBV12-3 or TRBV12-4 and TRBJ1-1; D ambiguous. The CDR3 length is 16 residues. Trimming left V 6 bases short and J 1 base short, with 18 bases between. The CDR3 nucleotides read TGTGCCAGCAGGATCGGTCCGGATATAGAGAACACTGAAGCTTTCTTT. Protein product: CASRIGPDIENTEAFF.

This clonotype appeared once. The chain uses TRBV9 and TRBJ2-7; 7 nucleotides agree with TRBD1. With V trimmed by 0 bases and J by 2 bases, 5 bases remained unmatched. In germline, CDR1 is SGDLS, CDR2 YYNGEE. CDR3 length: 15 residues. Here the CDR3 reads CASSVAPGQPYEQYF. CDR3 DNA: TGTGCCAGCAGCGTAGCCCCGGGACAGCCCTACGAGCAGTACTTC.

This clonotype was seen a handful of times. The V gene is TRBV7-2, the J gene TRBJ2-3, with 8 bases fitting TRBD2. This CDR3 is built from 15 residues. The V segment lost 5 bases and the J segment 0 bases; nucleotides outside the gene matches: 4. Germline CDR1 SGHTA, CDR2 FQGNSA. The CDR3 bases are TGTGCCAGCAGCCGATCTAGCGGGAGCACAGATACGCAGTATTTT. It is translated as CASSRSSGSTDTQYF.

There are a few counts of this clonotype. The gene calls are TRBV27 and TRBJ2-2, with no clear D. V gave up 3 bases and J gave up 3 bases, with 8 bases separating them. CDR1 is MNHEY and CDR2 is SMNVEV in the germline V gene (reference sequence). This CDR3 comprises 14 residues. CDR3 region: CASSFERDTGELFF. The CDR3 coding sequence is TGTGCCAGCAGTTTTGAGCGAGACACCGGGGAGCTGTTTTTT.

The rearrangement links TRBV19 to TRBJ2-4; no firm D call. The length of the CDR3 is 14 residues. Trimming stripped 4 bases from V and 8 bases from J, with 15 bases between. CDR1 and CDR2 (germline): LNHDA, SQIVND (reference sequence). The CDR3: CASSSRAPRDIQYF. CDR3 DNA sequence: TGTGCCAGTAGTAGCCGGGCCCCTCGGGACATTCAGTACTTC.

This clonotype was counted at least ten times. The gene calls are TRBV7-2 and TRBJ1-6, with 7 nucleotides matching TRBD1. This CDR3 is built from 15 residues. Germline lookup yields CDR1 SGHTA and CDR2 FQGNSA. With 3 bases clipped from V and 7 bases from J, the junction kept 6 bases outside the gene matches. The DNA of the CDR3 is TGTGCCAGCAGCTTCCCTGGGACAGAGAATTCACCCCTCCACTTT. This gives the protein CASSFPGTENSPLHF.

V gene TRBV6-2 or TRBV6-3 combines with J gene TRBJ2-1; D is perhaps TRBD1 (6 bases). V was cut by 4 bases and J by 4 bases, with 11 bases left in between. The CDR3 totals 14 residues. Germline lookup yields CDR1 MNHEY and CDR2 SVGEGT. The CDR3 nucleotides read TGTGCCAGCAGTTCGCAGGGGCCTTACAATGAGCAGTTCTTC. Amino acid sequence: CASSSQGPYNEQFF.

This clonotype was counted a few times. The gene calls are TRBV7-2 and TRBJ2-3; D call uncertain. The CDR3 is 15 amino acids. Germline V gene lookup returns CDR1 SGHTA and CDR2 FQGNSA. V was trimmed by 5 bases and J by 0 bases, leaving 12 bases between them. The DNA of the CDR3 is TGTGCCAGCAGCCCCCTGGTCGCTAGCACAGATACGCAGTATTTT. It yields the protein CASSPLVASTDTQYF. Full variable domain (outside the CDR3, taken from reference TRBV7-2 and TRBJ2-3): GAGVSQSPSNKVTEKGKDVELRCDPISGHTALYWYRQSLGQGLEFLIYFQGNSAPDKSGLPSDRFSAERTGGSVSTLTIQRTQQEDSAVYLCASSPLVASTDTQYFGPGTRLTVL.

The gene calls are TRBV6-2 or TRBV6-3 and TRBJ2-3; possibly TRBD2 for D (6 bases). Trimming left V 6 bases short and J 4 bases short, with 20 bases between. The CDR3 runs to 16 residues. Germline assignment: CDR1 MNHEY and CDR2 SVGEGT. CDR3 sequence (DNA): TGTGCCAGCAGCCTGGCCCCTGATCGGGAGTCAGATACGCAGTATTTT. Translating gives CASSLAPDRESDTQYF.

This chain joins TRBV18 and TRBJ2-1; 8 positions match TRBD1. J was trimmed by 5 bases and V by 6 bases; bases with no gene match: 6. In germline, CDR1 is KGHSH, CDR2 LQKENI. The CDR3 is 14 amino acids. The CDR3 sequence: CASSLGQANNEQFF. The DNA for the CDR3 is TGTGCCAGCTCTCTGGGACAGGCCAACAATGAGCAGTTCTTC.

V usage is TRBV7-6 and J usage is TRBJ2-1; D is ambiguous. The V end was cut by 5 bases, the J end by 3 bases, with 17 bases between. Germline V lookup: CDR1 SGHVS, CDR2 FNYEAQ. The CDR3 sequence is 16 residues long. CDR3 nucleotides: TGTGCCAGCAGCCTCCCCTCCCCCAGCAGCTACAATGAGCAGTTCTTC. Translated, it gives CASSLPSPSSYNEQFF.

V is TRBV7-9 and J is TRBJ2-3; 8 positions agree with TRBD2. In germline, CDR1 is SEHNR, CDR2 FQNEAQ (reference sequence). The trim removed 0 bases at V and 1 base at J, leaving 6 bases unmatched. The CDR3 sequence is 17 residues long. The CDR3 DNA follows: TGTGCCAGCAGCTTAGCGCTGGCGGGAGGTCGCACAGATACGCAGTATTTT. Translated, it gives CASSLALAGGRTDTQYF.

This clonotype was detected only a few times. The V call is TRBV27, the J call TRBJ1-2, with D tentatively TRBD1 (5 bases). Per germline, CDR1 MNHEY and CDR2 SMNVEV (reference sequence). Trimming took 3 bases from V and 6 from J, leaving 11 bases between them. There are 13 residues in the CDR3. In DNA form, the CDR3 reads TGTGCCAGCAGTTTGCAGGGTAGCGATGGCTACACCTTC. The encoded protein is CASSLQGSDGYTF.

The sample holds a few counts of this clonotype. The V gene is TRBV7-2, the J gene TRBJ1-1; 8 nucleotides align to TRBD1. There are 14 residues in the CDR3. The germline V gene has CDR1 SGHTA and CDR2 FQGNSA. J gave up 1 base and V 3 bases, and 1 base lay outside the gene matches. The CDR3 sequence is CASSFDRGNTEAFF. For the CDR3, the DNA is TGTGCCAGCAGCTTCGACAGGGGGAACACTGAAGCTTTCTTT.

The chain couples TRBV5-1 to TRBJ2-1, with TRBD1 matching over 8 bases. The J segment lost 3 bases and the V segment lost 6 bases, leaving 8 bases of the junction unmatched. The V gene's germline CDR1 is SGHRS and CDR2 YFSETQ. The CDR3 is 15 amino acids. DNA for the CDR3: TGCGCCAGCACCACTACAGGGGGTGGCTACAATGAGCAGTTCTTC. It yields the protein CASTTTGGGYNEQFF. The variable domain in full, with the rest retrieved from reference TRBV5-1 and TRBJ2-1, is KAGVTQTPRYLIKTRGQQVTLSCSPISGHRSVSWYQQTPGQGLQFLFEYFSETQRNKGNFPGRFSGRQFSNSRSEMNVSTLELGDSALYLCASTTTGGGYNEQFFGPGTRLTVL.

This clonotype came up a few times. The V gene is TRBV7-8, the J gene TRBJ2-1; TRBD2 matches at 10 bases. V lost 1 base to trimming and J lost 3 bases; unmatched junction nucleotides: 6. CDR3 size: 17 residues. Germline-derived CDR1 and CDR2 are SGHVS and FQNEAQ. CDR3 nucleotides: TGTGCCAGCAGCTTAGTCTGGGGGACTAGCGTCTACAATGAGCAGTTCTTC. Translated: CASSLVWGTSVYNEQFF.

The V call is TRBV20-1, the J call TRBJ2-5, with D hard to call. V was shortened by 1 base and J by 4 bases, with 16 bases between the two germline ends. CDR3 length: 15 residues. Germline V gene lookup returns CDR1 DFQATT and CDR2 SNEGSKA (reference sequence). CDR3 amino acids: CSARVFSARIETQYF. The DNA for the CDR3 is TGCAGTGCTAGAGTTTTCAGCGCAAGAATAGAGACCCAGTACTTC.